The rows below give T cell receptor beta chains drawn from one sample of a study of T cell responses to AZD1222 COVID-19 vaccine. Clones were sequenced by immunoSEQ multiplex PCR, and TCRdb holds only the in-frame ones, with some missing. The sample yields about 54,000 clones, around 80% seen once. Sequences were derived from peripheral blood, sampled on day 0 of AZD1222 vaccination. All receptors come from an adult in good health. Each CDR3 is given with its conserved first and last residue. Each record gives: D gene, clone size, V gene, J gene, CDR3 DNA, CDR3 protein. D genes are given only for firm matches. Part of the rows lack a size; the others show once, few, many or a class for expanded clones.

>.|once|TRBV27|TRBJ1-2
TGTGCCAGCAGTTTAAACCGGGACCATGGCTACACCTTC
CASSLNRDHGYTF
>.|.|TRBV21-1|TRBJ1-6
TGTGCCAGCAGCAAAGTAGGGGGGAGTGGTAATTCACCCCTCCACTTT
CASSKVGGSGNSPLHF
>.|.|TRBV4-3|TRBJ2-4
TGCGCCAGCAGTCGCCAACGGATCGGGCCAGACATTCAGTACTTC
CASSRQRIGPDIQYF
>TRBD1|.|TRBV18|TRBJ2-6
TGTGCCAGCTCACCGGAGACAGGGGGCGTAGGCGGGGCCAACGTCCTGACTTTC
CASSPETGGVGGANVLTF
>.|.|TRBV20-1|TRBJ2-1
TGCAGTGCTAGTGCTAGCCTCCCCCGAGATGAGCAGTTCTTC
CSASASLPRDEQFF
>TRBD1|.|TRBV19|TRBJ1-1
TGTGCCAGCCGGACAGGGGGCAACACTGAAGCTTTCTTT
CASRTGGNTEAFF
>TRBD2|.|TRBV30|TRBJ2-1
TGTGCCTGGAGTTGGACCGGTAGAAGCGGGGCTGCCAATGAGCAGTTCTTC
CAWSWTGRSGAANEQFF
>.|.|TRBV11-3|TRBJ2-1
TGTGCCAGCAGCTTAGTCGCCGGGGTTAGCTCCTACAATGAGCAGTTCTTC
CASSLVAGVSSYNEQFF
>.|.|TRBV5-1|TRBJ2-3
TGCGCCAGCAGCGCGGGGGCGGGCACAGATACGCAGTATTTT
CASSAGAGTDTQYF
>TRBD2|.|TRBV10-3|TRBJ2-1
TGTGCCATCAGTGAGTCGCTAGCGGGGGGTTCCAGCTCCTACAATGAGCAGTTCTTC
CAISESLAGGSSSYNEQFF
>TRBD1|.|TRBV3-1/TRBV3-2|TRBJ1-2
TGTGCCAGCAGCCAGGGGACAGGGAACTATGGCTACACCTTC
CASSQGTGNYGYTF
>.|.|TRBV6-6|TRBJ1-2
TGTGCCAGCAGTTACTCGACCGGGGGCGATGGCTACACCTTC
CASSYSTGGDGYTF
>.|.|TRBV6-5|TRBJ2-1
TGTGCCAGCAGAGCCGCTAGCGCCGAGCAGTTCTTC
CASRAASAEQFF
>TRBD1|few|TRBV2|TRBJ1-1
TGTGCCAGCAGTGAGGGACAGGGGGCAACTGAAGCTTTCTTT
CASSEGQGATEAFF
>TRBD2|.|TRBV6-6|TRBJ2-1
TGTGCCAGCAGTTACGTAACTAGCGGGAGAAGGCAGTTCTTC
CASSYVTSGRRQFF
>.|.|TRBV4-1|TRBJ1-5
TGCGCCAGCAGCCACCATCAACTTGTGGGCAATCAGCCCCAGCATTTT
CASSHHQLVGNQPQHF
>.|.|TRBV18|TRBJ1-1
TGTGCCAGCTCACCACTGGAAGGGCGTCGCACTGAAGCTTTCTTT
CASSPLEGRRTEAFF
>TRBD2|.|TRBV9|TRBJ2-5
TGTGCCAGCAGCGCGACTAGCGGGGTTGGGGTGACCCAGTACTTC
CASSATSGVGVTQYF
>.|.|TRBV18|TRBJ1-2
TGTGCCAGCTCACCAGACAGTAACTATGGCTACACCTTC
CASSPDSNYGYTF